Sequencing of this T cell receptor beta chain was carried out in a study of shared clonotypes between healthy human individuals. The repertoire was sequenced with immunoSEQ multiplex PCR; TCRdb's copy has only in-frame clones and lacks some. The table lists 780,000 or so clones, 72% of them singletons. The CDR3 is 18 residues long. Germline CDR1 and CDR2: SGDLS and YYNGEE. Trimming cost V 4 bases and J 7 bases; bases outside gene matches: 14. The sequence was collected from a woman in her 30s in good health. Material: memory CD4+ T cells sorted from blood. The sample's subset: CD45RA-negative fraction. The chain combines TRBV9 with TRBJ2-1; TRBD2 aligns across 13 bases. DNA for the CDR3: TGTGCCAGCAGCAGACTGGGACTAGCGGGAAATCGGGGTAATGAGCAGTTCTTC. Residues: CASSRLGLAGNRGNEQFF.